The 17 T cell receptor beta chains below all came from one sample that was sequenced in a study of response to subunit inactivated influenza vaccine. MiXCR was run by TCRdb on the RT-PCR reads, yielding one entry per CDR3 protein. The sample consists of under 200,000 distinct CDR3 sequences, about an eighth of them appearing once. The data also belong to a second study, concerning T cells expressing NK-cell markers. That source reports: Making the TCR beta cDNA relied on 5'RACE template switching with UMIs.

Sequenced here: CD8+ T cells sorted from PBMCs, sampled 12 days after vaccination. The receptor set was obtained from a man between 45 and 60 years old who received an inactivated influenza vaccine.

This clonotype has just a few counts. CDR3 protein: CASSLAGGRGADTQYF. In DNA form, the CDR3 reads TGTGCCAGCAGCTTAGCAGGTGGCAGAGGTGCAGATACGCAGTATTTT. The chain has TRBV7-8 and TRBJ2-3; D is unclear. V was cut by 0 bases and J by 4 bases, with 14 bases left in between. Germline V lookup: CDR1 SGHVS, CDR2 FQNEAQ. The CDR3 consists of 16 residues.

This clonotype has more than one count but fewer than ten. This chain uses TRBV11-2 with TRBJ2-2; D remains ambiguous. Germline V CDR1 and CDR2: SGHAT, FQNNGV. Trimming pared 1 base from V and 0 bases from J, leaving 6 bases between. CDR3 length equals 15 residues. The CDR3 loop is CASSLVVANTGELFF. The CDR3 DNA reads TGTGCCAGCAGCTTAGTGGTCGCGAACACCGGGGAGCTGTTTTTT.

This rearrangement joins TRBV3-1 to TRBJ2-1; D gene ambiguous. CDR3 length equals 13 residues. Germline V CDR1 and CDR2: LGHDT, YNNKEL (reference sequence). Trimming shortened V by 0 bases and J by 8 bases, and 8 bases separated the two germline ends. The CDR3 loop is CASSQDELHEQFF. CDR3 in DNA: TGTGCCAGCAGCCAAGATGAGTTGCATGAGCAGTTCTTC.

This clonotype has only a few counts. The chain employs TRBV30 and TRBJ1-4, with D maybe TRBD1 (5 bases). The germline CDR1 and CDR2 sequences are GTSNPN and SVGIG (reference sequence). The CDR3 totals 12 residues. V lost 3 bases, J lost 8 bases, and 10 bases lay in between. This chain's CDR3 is CAWSLGDEKLFF. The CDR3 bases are TGTGCCTGGAGCCTGGGGGACGAAAAACTGTTTTTT.

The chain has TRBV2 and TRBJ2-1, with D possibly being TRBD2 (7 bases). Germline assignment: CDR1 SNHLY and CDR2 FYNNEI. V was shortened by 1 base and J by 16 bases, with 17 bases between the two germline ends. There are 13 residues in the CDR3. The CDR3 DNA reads TGTGCCAGCAGTGAAGGATTTAAGGGGGAGGGCTTCTTC. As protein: CASSEGFKGEGFF.

This CDR3 reads CASSHAPTSGAQYF. CDR3 nucleotides: TGCGCCAGCAGCCATGCCCCAACTAGCGGGGCCCAGTATTTT. The chain uses TRBV4-1 and TRBJ2-3, with TRBD2 identical over 10 bases. From germline, CDR1 is MGHRA and CDR2 YSYEKL. The CDR3 has 14 residues. V was pared by 3 bases and J by 12 bases, with 9 bases of the junction left unmatched.

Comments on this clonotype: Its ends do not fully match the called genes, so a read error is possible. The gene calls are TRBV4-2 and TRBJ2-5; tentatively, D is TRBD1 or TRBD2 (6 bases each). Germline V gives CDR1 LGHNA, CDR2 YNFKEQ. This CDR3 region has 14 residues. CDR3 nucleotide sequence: TGTGCCACCAGCCTATTGGGGGGCGGGGAGACCCAGTACTTC. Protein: CATSLLGGGETQYF.

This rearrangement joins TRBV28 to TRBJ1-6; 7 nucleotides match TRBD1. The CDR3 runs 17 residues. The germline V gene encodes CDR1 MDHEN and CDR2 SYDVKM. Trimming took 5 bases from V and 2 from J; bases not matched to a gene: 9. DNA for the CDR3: TGTGCCAGCAGTGAACACAGGGGTCGTCCCTATAATTCACCCCTCCACTTT. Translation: CASSEHRGRPYNSPLHF.

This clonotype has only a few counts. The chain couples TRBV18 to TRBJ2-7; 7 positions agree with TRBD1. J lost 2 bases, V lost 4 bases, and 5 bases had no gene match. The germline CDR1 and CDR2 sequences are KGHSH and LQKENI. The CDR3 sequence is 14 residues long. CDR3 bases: TGTGCCAGCTCACTTACAGGGGCTCCCTACGAGCAGTACTTC. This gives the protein CASSLTGAPYEQYF. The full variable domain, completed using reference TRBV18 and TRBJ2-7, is NAGVMQNPRHLVRRRGQEARLRCSPMKGHSHVYWYRQLPEEGLKFMVYLQKENIIDESGMPKERFSAEFPKEGPSILRIQQVVRGDSAAYFCASSLTGAPYEQYFGPGTRLTVT.

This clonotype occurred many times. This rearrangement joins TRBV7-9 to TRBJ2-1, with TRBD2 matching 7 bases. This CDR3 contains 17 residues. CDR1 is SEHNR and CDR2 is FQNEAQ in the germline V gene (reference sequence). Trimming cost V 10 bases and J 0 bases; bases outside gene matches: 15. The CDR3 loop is CAIGSPTSGGSYNEQFF. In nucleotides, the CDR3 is TGTGCCATAGGAAGCCCGACTTCGGGGGGCTCCTACAATGAGCAGTTCTTC. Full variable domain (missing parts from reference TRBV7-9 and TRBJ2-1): DTGVSQNPRHKITKRGQNVTFRCDPISEHNRLYWYRQTLGQGPEFLTYFQNEAQLEKSRLLSDRFSAERPKGSFSTLEIQRTEQGDSAMYLCAIGSPTSGGSYNEQFFGPGTRLTVL.

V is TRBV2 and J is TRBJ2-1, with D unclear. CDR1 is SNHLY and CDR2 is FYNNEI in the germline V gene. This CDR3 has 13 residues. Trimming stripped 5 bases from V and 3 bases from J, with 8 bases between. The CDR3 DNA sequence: TGTGCCAGCAGTTTACAGTTCTACAATGAGCAGTTCTTC. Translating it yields CASSLQFYNEQFF.

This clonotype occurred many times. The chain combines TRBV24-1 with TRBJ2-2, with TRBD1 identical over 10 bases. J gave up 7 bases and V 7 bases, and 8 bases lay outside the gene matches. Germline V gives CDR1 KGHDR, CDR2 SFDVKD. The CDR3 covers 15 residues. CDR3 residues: CATSAGTGDLGELFF. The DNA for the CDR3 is TGTGCCACCAGCGCCGGGACAGGGGATCTCGGGGAGCTGTTTTTT.

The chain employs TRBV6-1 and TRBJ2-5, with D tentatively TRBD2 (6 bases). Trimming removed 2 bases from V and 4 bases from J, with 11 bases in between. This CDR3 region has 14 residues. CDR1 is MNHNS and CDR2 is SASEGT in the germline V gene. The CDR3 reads CASSEWGVGETQYF. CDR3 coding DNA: TGTGCCAGCAGTGAATGGGGGGTTGGAGAGACCCAGTACTTC.

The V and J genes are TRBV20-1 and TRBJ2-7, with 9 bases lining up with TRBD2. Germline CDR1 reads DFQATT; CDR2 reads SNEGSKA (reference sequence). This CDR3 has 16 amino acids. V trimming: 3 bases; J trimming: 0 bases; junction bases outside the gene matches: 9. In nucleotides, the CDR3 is TGCAGTGCTAGTTCGGTATGGCGGGGGGGCTCCTACGAGCAGTACTTC. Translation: CSASSVWRGGSYEQYF.

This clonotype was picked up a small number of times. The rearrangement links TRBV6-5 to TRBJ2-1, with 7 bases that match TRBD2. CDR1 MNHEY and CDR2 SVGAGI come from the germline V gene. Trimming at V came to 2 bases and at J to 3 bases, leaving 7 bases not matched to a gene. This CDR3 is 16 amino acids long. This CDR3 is CASSYPIAGHYNEQFF. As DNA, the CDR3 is TGTGCCAGCAGTTACCCAATAGCGGGCCACTACAATGAGCAGTTCTTC.

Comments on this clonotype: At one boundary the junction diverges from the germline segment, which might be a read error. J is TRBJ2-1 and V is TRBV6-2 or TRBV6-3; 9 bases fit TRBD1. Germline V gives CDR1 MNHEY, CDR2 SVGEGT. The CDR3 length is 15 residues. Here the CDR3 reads CASSPRDRAYDEQFF. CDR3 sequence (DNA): TGTGCCAGCAGCCCCCGGGACAGGGCCTACGATGAGCAGTTCTTC.

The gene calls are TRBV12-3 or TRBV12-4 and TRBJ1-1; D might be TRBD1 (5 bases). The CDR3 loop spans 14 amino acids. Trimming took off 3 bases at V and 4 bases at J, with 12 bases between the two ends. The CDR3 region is CASSFGGLITEAFF. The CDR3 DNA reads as TGTGCCAGCAGTTTTGGGGGGTTGATCACTGAAGCTTTCTTT.